The T cell receptor beta chain under discussion was sequenced for a study of blood T cells in healthy people across ages. This CDR3 spans 13 amino acids. Trimming took off 6 bases at V and 3 bases at J, with 11 bases between the two ends. This clonotype was recorded only once. The antigen is undetermined. With a J-beta primer mix and a sample-barcoded 5' primer, a second PCR ran 7 to 11 cycles. With 12 random nucleotides, a template-switch adaptor tagged each individual cDNA molecule. TCRdb processed the 5' RACE reads anew with MiXCR; each CDR3 protein has one entry. The table has approximately 800,000 distinct CDR3 sequences, about 42% seen once; the top ten hold about a sixth. Findings of the study overall: Relative to aged donors, long-lived donors carried more naive CD4+ cells and displayed higher diversity.

This chain uses TRBV12-3 or TRBV12-4 with TRBJ1-2; a weak D match, TRBD1 (5 bases). This sequence originates from an elderly man in good health. Sequencing input: blood. In DNA form, the CDR3 reads TGTGCCAGCAGAGAGACAGAGGACTATGGCTACACCTTC. Translating gives CASRETEDYGYTF.